A selection of T cell receptor beta chains follows, all from one sample in a study of low-dose radiotherapy and immunotherapy resistance in tumors. TCRdb re-called the reads through MiXCR, storing one row per CDR3 protein. The data hold 80,000 to 95,000 distinct CDR3 sequences, with roughly a tenth observed a single time. The starting material was PBMCs, obtained before treatment. Source of these receptors: a male donor with prostate cancer. The CDR3 runs from the conserved cysteine through the conserved F or W. A D gene is named only where the DNA matches it firmly. Clone size is shown for a subset of rows, as once, few, many or a class of expanded clone.

>11|-|TRBJ2-1|TRBV11-1|-
CASSSGAKQFF
TGTGCCAGCAGCTCAGGGGCTAAGCAGTTCTTC
>11|many|TRBJ2-7|TRBV20-1|-
CSAGPAYEQYF
TGCAGTGCTGGACCAGCCTACGAGCAGTACTTC
>12|many|TRBJ2-7|TRBV6-1|-
CASWDGTYEQYF
TGTGCCAGCTGGGACGGTACCTACGAGCAGTACTTC
>13|many|TRBJ2-3|TRBV27|-
CASSWKGTDTQYF
TGTGCCAGCAGTTGGAAAGGCACAGATACGCAGTATTTT
>13|many|TRBJ2-7|TRBV20-1|-
CSAYDSIKDEQYF
TGCAGTGCTTACGACAGTATCAAGGACGAGCAGTACTTC
>12|many|TRBJ2-1|TRBV5-1|-
CASSDSGNEQFF
TGCGCCAGCTCGGACTCGGGGAATGAGCAGTTCTTC
>11|many|TRBJ1-6|TRBV6-6|-
CASTGNSPLHF
TGTGCCAGCACAGGGAATTCACCCCTCCACTTT
>11|many|TRBJ2-7|TRBV12-3/TRBV12-4|-
CASSLVGEQYF
TGCGCCAGCAGCTTGGTAGGCGAGCAGTACTTC
>12|many|TRBJ2-7|TRBV20-1|TRBD1
CSLTGGRYEQYF
TGCAGCCTGACAGGGGGCCGATACGAGCAGTACTTC
>13|many|TRBJ2-4|TRBV12-3/TRBV12-4|-
CASRSLAKNIQYF
TGTGCCAGCAGGAGCCTAGCCAAAAACATTCAGTACTTC
>15|many|TRBJ2-7|TRBV6-8|TRBD2
CASRPPLASSYEQYF
TGTGCCAGCAGGCCCCCACTAGCGAGCTCCTACGAGCAGTACTTC
>14|many|TRBJ2-1|TRBV5-6|-
CASSLYMSYNEQFF
TGTGCCAGCAGCTTGTACATGAGTTACAATGAGCAGTTCTTC
>13|many|TRBJ2-7|TRBV3-1|-
CASSRGLSFEQYF
TGTGCCAGCAGCCGGGGCCTATCCTTCGAGCAGTACTTC
>16|many|TRBJ2-3|TRBV13|TRBD2
CASSQLQSGIRDTQYF
TGTGCCAGCAGCCAACTCCAAAGCGGGATAAGAGATACGCAGTATTTT
>15|many|TRBJ1-1|TRBV28|TRBD1
CASSSNRGLNTEAFF
TGTGCCAGCAGTTCAAACAGGGGGCTGAACACTGAAGCTTTCTTT
>15|many|TRBJ2-5|TRBV12-3/TRBV12-4|-
CASSFGPRGPATQYF
TGTGCCAGCAGTTTTGGCCCTCGGGGACCGGCGACCCAGTACTTC
>15|many|TRBJ2-3|TRBV7-2|TRBD2
CASSLGGGQADTQYF
TGTGCCAGCAGCTTAGGGGGAGGGCAAGCAGATACGCAGTATTTT
>11|few|TRBJ1-1|TRBV20-1|-
CRPGGSTEAFF
TGCAGGCCGGGGGGCAGCACTGAAGCTTTCTTT
>13|many|TRBJ2-7|TRBV6-2/TRBV6-3|TRBD2
CASSLGGVNEQYF
TGTGCCAGCAGTTTGGGGGGGGTCAACGAGCAGTACTTC
>11|-|TRBJ1-2|TRBV29-1|TRBD1
CSGRGSEGYTF
TGCAGCGGCAGGGGGAGTGAGGGCTACACCTTC
>13|many|TRBJ2-3|TRBV6-2/TRBV6-3|-
CASSEQGEDTQYF
TGTGCCAGCAGTGAACAAGGAGAAGATACGCAGTATTTT
>19|many|TRBJ2-1|TRBV5-1|TRBD2
CASSISGTSGGYSYNEQFF
TGCGCCAGCAGCATTTCCGGGACTAGCGGGGGATACTCCTACAATGAGCAGTTCTTC
>14|many|TRBJ1-6|TRBV19|-
CASSIFEGNSPLHF
TGTGCCAGTAGTATATTCGAGGGTAATTCACCCCTCCACTTT
>14|many|TRBJ2-5|TRBV7-2|TRBD1
CASRRQGGQETQYF
TGTGCCAGCAGACGACAGGGGGGACAAGAGACCCAGTACTTC